Listed here are 21 T cell receptor beta chains from one sample, sequenced in a study of beta chain features in type 1 diabetes. The sequenced template was cDNA made from the entire isolated RNA. Only in-frame clones appear in the TCRdb table, and some are missing; sequencing was by immunoSEQ multiplex PCR. The sample yields more than 350,000 clones, roughly 11% seen once. The sequencing sample was made of naive CD4+ T cells from blood. Source of these receptors: a woman aged 18 to 35 in good health.

In its sample, this clone was seen a few times. Other DNA sequences in this specimen translate into the identical CDR3. The rearrangement joins TRBV7-9 to TRBJ1-5, with unresolved D. Trimming removed 1 base at V and 4 bases at J, with 2 bases between. The CDR3 is 12 amino acids. Germline V gene lookup returns CDR1 SEHNR and CDR2 FQNEAQ (reference sequence). DNA of the CDR3: TGTGCCAGCAGCTTAGGAAATCAGCCCCAGCATTTT. This encodes CASSLGNQPQHF.

This sequence joins TRBV5-1 and TRBJ2-1; 13 nucleotides match TRBD2. Germline assignment: CDR1 SGHRS and CDR2 YFSETQ. V trimming: 4 bases; J trimming: 8 bases; junction bases outside the gene matches: 12. CDR3 length equals 17 residues. As DNA, the CDR3 is TGCGCCAGCAGCCTAAGGACTAGCGGGAGTCCACTGGATGAGCAGTTCTTC. This gives the protein CASSLRTSGSPLDEQFF. Full variable domain (rest looked up from reference TRBV5-1 and TRBJ2-1): KAGVTQTPRYLIKTRGQQVTLSCSPISGHRSVSWYQQTPGQGLQFLFEYFSETQRNKGNFPGRFSGRQFSNSRSEMNVSTLELGDSALYLCASSLRTSGSPLDEQFFGPGTRLTVL.

This clone was detected only a few times. DNA for the CDR3: TGTGCCAGCAGACCGCGGGGGGCTTCCTACAATGAGCAGTTCTTC. Its protein is CASRPRGASYNEQFF. The V and J genes are TRBV7-9 and TRBJ2-1, with TRBD2 matching 8 bases. The junction had 5 bases not matched to a gene; V was cut back by 6 bases and J by 1 base. The CDR3 spans 15 residues. CDR1 and CDR2 from the germline V gene are SEHNR and FQNEAQ (reference sequence).

A few counts support this clone. The gene calls are TRBV2 and TRBJ2-1, with TRBD2 matching over 10 bases. CDR3 length equals 15 residues. Germline V gene sequence: CDR1 SNHLY, CDR2 FYNNEI. Trimming removed 6 bases from V and 2 bases from J; junction bases left unmatched: 4. The CDR3, as DNA: TGTGCCAGCAGAGCTAGCGGGGGCACCTACAATGAGCAGTTCTTC. Protein: CASRASGGTYNEQFF.

This clone was observed a few times. V and J are TRBV10-3 and TRBJ2-5; 10 bases map to TRBD1. The CDR3 loop spans 15 amino acids. The V and J ends lost 5 bases and 3 bases, in that order; junction bases with no gene match: 6. Per the germline V gene, CDR1 is ENHRY and CDR2 is SYGVKD. CDR3 sequence (DNA): TGTGCCATCAGTTCGTCGACAGGGGGCAAAGAGACCCAGTACTTC. It encodes CAISSSTGGKETQYF.

This chain links TRBV7-8 with TRBJ2-5; TRBD1 matches at 7 bases. The germline V gene has CDR1 SGHVS and CDR2 FQNEAQ. V shed 5 bases, J shed 4 bases, and the junction held 7 bases outside the gene matches. The CDR3 has 14 residues. CDR3 bases: TGTGCCAGCAGCCAACTGGGACAGTCAGAGACCCAGTACTTC. This sequence encodes CASSQLGQSETQYF.

The rearrangement uses TRBV6-5 and TRBJ2-2, with 13 bases lining up with TRBD2. V shed 5 bases and J 7 bases; nucleotides not matched to a gene: 1. Germline V gene lookup returns CDR1 MNHEY and CDR2 SVGAGI. The CDR3 is 14 amino acids. The CDR3 DNA reads as TGTGCCAGCAGTGGACTAGCGGGAGACGGGGAGCTGTTTTTT. It codes for CASSGLAGDGELFF.

In its sample, this clone was seen a few times. The chain couples TRBV6-5 to TRBJ2-4; perhaps TRBD1 as D (6 bases). V was trimmed by 5 bases and J by 8 bases, leaving 16 bases between them. The CDR3 loop spans 14 amino acids. The germline CDR1 and CDR2 sequences are MNHEY and SVGAGI. The CDR3 spells CASSTRTAEDIQYF. The CDR3 DNA follows: TGTGCCAGCAGTACCCGGACAGCAGAAGACATTCAGTACTTC.

The chain couples TRBV5-6 to TRBJ2-3; TRBD2 agrees at 12 bases. Per germline, CDR1 SGHDT and CDR2 YYEEEE. The junction had 6 bases not matched to a gene; V was cut back by 4 bases and J by 6 bases. The CDR3 loop spans 15 amino acids. Here the CDR3 DNA reads TGTGCCAGCAGCACGACTAGCGGGAGTCGGGATACGCAGTATTTT. Protein product: CASSTTSGSRDTQYF.

This clone occurred many times. V is TRBV29-1 and J is TRBJ2-3; D unresolved. V lost 7 bases and J 4 bases, leaving 12 bases between the germline ends. The CDR3 is 12 residues long. Per the germline V gene, CDR1 is SQVTM and CDR2 is ANQGSEA. CDR3: CSATRVADTQYF. CDR3 sequence (DNA): TGCAGCGCTACCCGGGTCGCAGATACGCAGTATTTT.

The chain has TRBV29-1 and TRBJ2-5; no definite D call. V was clipped by 6 bases and J by 2 bases, with 10 bases between them. The CDR3 is made up of 12 amino acids. Germline values: CDR1 SQVTM, CDR2 ANQGSEA. The CDR3 region has the DNA TGCAGCGTCAATGAGGCACAAGAGACCCAGTACTTC. Translated: CSVNEAQETQYF.

This clone was seen a few times. J is TRBJ1-5 and V is TRBV7-2; a possible D gene is TRBD1 (5 bases). The germline V gene encodes CDR1 SGHTA and CDR2 FQGNSA. The ends were cut back, 6 bases at V and 4 bases at J, with 13 bases in the middle. The CDR3 consists of 14 residues. The CDR3 spells CASRGGTPNQPQHF. The CDR3, as DNA: TGTGCCAGCAGGGGAGGGACCCCTAATCAGCCCCAGCATTTT.

The rearrangement links TRBV5-4 to TRBJ2-7; 11 bases agree with TRBD1. This CDR3 region has 16 residues. J was trimmed by 4 bases and V by 3 bases; bases with no gene match: 9. Germline assignment: CDR1 SGHNT and CDR2 YYREEE (reference sequence). In DNA, the CDR3 is TGTGCCAGCAGCTCGCCCGGTGGGACAGGGGGTTACGAGCAGTACTTC. Translated, it gives CASSSPGGTGGYEQYF.

This clone was observed a few times. The V gene is TRBV7-9, the J gene TRBJ2-5; tentatively, D is TRBD1 or TRBD2 (5 bases each). Germline values: CDR1 SEHNR, CDR2 FQNEAQ (reference sequence). V dropped 10 bases and J dropped 8 bases, with 14 bases sitting between them. The CDR3 is made up of 11 amino acids. CDR3 in amino acids: CAIILGRTQYF. For the CDR3, the DNA is TGTGCCATCATTCTGGGACGAACCCAGTACTTC.

This chain connects TRBV5-1 to TRBJ2-5, with unresolved D. Germline V CDR1 and CDR2: SGHRS, YFSETQ. The length of the CDR3 is 13 residues. V was trimmed by 0 bases and J by 7 bases, leaving 10 bases between them. CDR3 DNA: TGCGCCAGCAGCTTGGACCCTGGTAGGACCCAGTACTTC. Amino acid sequence: CASSLDPGRTQYF.

This clone has more than one count but fewer than ten. The gene calls are TRBV29-1 and TRBJ2-1, with D possibly TRBD1 on 5 matching bases. This CDR3 spans 13 amino acids. The V gene's germline CDR1 is SQVTM and CDR2 ANQGSEA. Trimming pared 5 bases from V and 4 bases from J, leaving 12 bases between. For the CDR3, the DNA is TGCAGCGTTCGTTCGGACATATACAATGAGCAGTTCTTC. Its protein is CSVRSDIYNEQFF.

This clone was seen only a few times. The chain joins TRBV30 to TRBJ2-7, with TRBD2 as a possible D gene (5 bases). This CDR3 spans 13 amino acids. Germline V gives CDR1 GTSNPN, CDR2 SVGIG (reference sequence). V lost 8 bases to trimming and J lost 6 bases, with 20 bases between them. DNA for the CDR3: TGTGCCGGCTCCCCGAGCGCGGGCCGCGAGCAGTACTTC. It yields the protein CAGSPSAGREQYF.

In this sample, this clone turned up a few times. The chain employs TRBV7-9 and TRBJ1-2; D perhaps matches TRBD1 (6 bases). This CDR3 has 15 amino acids. CDR1 and CDR2 from the germline V gene are SEHNR and FQNEAQ (reference sequence). Trimming removed 4 bases at V and 2 bases at J, with 14 bases between. CDR3 protein: CASSYADRRNYGYTF. CDR3 coding DNA: TGTGCCAGCAGCTACGCGGACAGAAGAAACTATGGCTACACCTTC.

This chain joins TRBV2 and TRBJ2-5; D may correspond to TRBD1 or TRBD2 (5 bases each). Germline V CDR1 and CDR2: SNHLY, FYNNEI. Trimming removed 10 bases at V and 0 bases at J, with 9 bases between. The CDR3 extends over 12 amino acids. CDR3 region: CATRDDQETQYF. CDR3 DNA sequence: TGTGCCACCCGGGACGACCAAGAGACCCAGTACTTC.

This clone appeared a few times. The chain employs TRBV11-1 and TRBJ2-3; D remains ambiguous. Germline CDR1 reads SGHAT; CDR2 reads FQDESV (reference sequence). Trimming pared 5 bases from V and 5 bases from J, leaving 8 bases between. The CDR3 loop spans 12 amino acids. In DNA form, the CDR3 reads TGTGCCAGCAGCCTTTGGGAAGATACGCAGTATTTT. This sequence encodes CASSLWEDTQYF.

This clone has more than one count but fewer than ten. The chain links TRBV9 to TRBJ1-5, with D perhaps TRBD1 (6 bases). The CDR3 covers 14 residues. Germline V gives CDR1 SGDLS, CDR2 YYNGEE. Trimming removed 0 bases from V and 7 bases from J, with 11 bases in between. The CDR3 DNA sequence: TGTGCCAGCAGCGTAGATGGACAGATACAGCCCCAGCATTTT. It yields the protein CASSVDGQIQPQHF.